Below are 6 T cell receptor beta chains sequenced from a single sample in a study of Ad26.COV2.S vaccination and SARS-CoV-2 variants. The protocol was immunoSEQ multiplex PCR, while the TCRdb copy is restricted to in-frame clones and leaves out a portion. This sample has about 430,000 clones, with about 93% found just once. Specified treatment: 19 received Ad26.COV2.S at low or high dose, single or two shots; 5 received placebo; per-sample allocation not given. The study sampled participants on day 63 after the first vaccine or placebo injection. The sample consisted of peripheral blood, taken in a trial of Ad26.COV2.S vaccine versus placebo. All receptors derive from a person aged 18 to 65 who received the Ad26.COV2.S COVID-19 vaccine or a placebo.

This chain connects TRBV28 to TRBJ1-6; the D is unclear. Trimming stripped 7 bases from V and 2 bases from J, with 15 bases between. Germline V gives CDR1 MDHEN, CDR2 SYDVKM. CDR3 length equals 16 residues. The CDR3 bases are TGTGCCAGCACGCGACCGGGAAATACCTATAATTCACCCCTCCACTTT. Translation gives CASTRPGNTYNSPLHF.

A remark on this clone: This same CDR3 is encoded by further DNA sequences in the sample. The V call is TRBV5-1, the J call TRBJ2-7; possible D gene TRBD2, 6 bases. Germline loops: CDR1 SGHRS, CDR2 YFSETQ. The CDR3 totals 14 residues. V was cut by 2 bases and J by 4 bases, with 13 bases left in between. This CDR3 is CASSLGDSRYEQYF. The CDR3 DNA is TGCGCCAGCAGCTTAGGGGACTCTCGATACGAGCAGTACTTC.

The chain recombines TRBV3-1 (or the pseudogene TRBV3-2) with TRBJ2-7; tentative D call: TRBD2 (6 bases). V lost 4 bases to trimming and J lost 2 bases, with 15 bases between them. The germline V gene encodes CDR1 LGHDT and CDR2 YNNKEL (reference sequence). This CDR3 region has 15 residues. The CDR3 loop is CASSPLAGPTYEQYF. CDR3 in DNA: TGTGCCAGCAGCCCTCTTGCGGGACCGACCTACGAGCAGTACTTC.

The DNA of the CDR3 is TGTGCCAGCAGCCGAGCGGACAGGTTGAACACTGAAGCTTTCTTT. Translated: CASSRADRLNTEAFF. This chain links TRBV6-2 or TRBV6-3 with TRBJ1-1; 7 positions agree with TRBD1. The CDR3 length is 15 residues. With 6 bases clipped from V and 0 bases from J, the junction kept 7 bases outside the gene matches. Germline V gives CDR1 MNHEY, CDR2 SVGEGT.

A single count supports this clone. The CDR3 loop reads CASSLASSGSYEQYF. As DNA, the CDR3 is TGCGCCAGCAGCTTGGCGTCTAGCGGTTCCTACGAGCAGTACTTC. The J gene is TRBJ2-7, the V gene TRBV5-1; 7 nucleotides match TRBD2. V was clipped by 0 bases and J by 1 base; unmatched bases: 4. CDR1 and CDR2 (germline): SGHRS, YFSETQ. The CDR3 covers 15 residues.

V and J are TRBV28 and TRBJ2-3, with D possibly being TRBD2 (5 bases). Germline V gene data show CDR1 as MDHEN and CDR2 as SYDVKM. With 2 bases removed from V and 2 bases from J, the gap between germline ends came to 11 bases. The CDR3 runs to 15 residues. CDR3 protein: CASSLLGVNTDTQYF. The DNA for the CDR3 is TGTGCCAGCAGTTTACTCGGGGTTAACACAGATACGCAGTATTTT.